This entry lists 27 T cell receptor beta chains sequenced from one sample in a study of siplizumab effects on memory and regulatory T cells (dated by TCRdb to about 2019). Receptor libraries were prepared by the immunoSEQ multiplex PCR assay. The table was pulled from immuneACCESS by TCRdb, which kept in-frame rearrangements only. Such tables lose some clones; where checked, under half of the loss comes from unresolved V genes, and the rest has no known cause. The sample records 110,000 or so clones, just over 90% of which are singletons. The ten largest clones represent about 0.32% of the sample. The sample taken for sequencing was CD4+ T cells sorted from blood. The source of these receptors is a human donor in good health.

The CDR3 protein is CASQASSTDTQYF. DNA for the CDR3: TGTGCCAGCCAGGCCTCTAGCACAGATACGCAGTATTTT. This chain connects TRBV2 to TRBJ2-3; D is unresolved. Germline V gene data show CDR1 as SNHLY and CDR2 as FYNNEI. V lost 8 bases, J lost 0 bases, and 9 bases lay in between. This CDR3 comprises 13 residues.

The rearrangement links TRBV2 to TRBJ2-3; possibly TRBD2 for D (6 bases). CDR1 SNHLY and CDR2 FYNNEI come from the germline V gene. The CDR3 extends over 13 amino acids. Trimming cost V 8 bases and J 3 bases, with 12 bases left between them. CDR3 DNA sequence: TGTGCCAGCTCTCTGGGGGGAACAGATACGCAGTATTTT. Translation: CASSLGGTDTQYF.

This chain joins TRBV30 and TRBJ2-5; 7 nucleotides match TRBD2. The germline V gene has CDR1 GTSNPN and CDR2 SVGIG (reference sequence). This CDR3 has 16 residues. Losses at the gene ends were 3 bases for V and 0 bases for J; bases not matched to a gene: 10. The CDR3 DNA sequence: TGTGCCTGGAGGCCGAGGGGCGGGGGATACCAAGAGACCCAGTACTTC. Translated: CAWRPRGGGYQETQYF.

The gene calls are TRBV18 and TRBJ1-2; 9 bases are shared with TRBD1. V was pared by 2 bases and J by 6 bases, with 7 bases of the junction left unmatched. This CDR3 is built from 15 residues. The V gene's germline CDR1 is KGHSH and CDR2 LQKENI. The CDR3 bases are TGTGCCAGCTCACCAACGGCACAGGGGGCTGATGGCTACACCTTC. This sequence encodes CASSPTAQGADGYTF. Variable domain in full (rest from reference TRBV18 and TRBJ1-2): NAGVMQNPRHLVRRRGQEARLRCSPMKGHSHVYWYRQLPEEGLKFMVYLQKENIIDESGMPKERFSAEFPKEGPSILRIQQVVRGDSAAYFCASSPTAQGADGYTFGSGTRLTVV.

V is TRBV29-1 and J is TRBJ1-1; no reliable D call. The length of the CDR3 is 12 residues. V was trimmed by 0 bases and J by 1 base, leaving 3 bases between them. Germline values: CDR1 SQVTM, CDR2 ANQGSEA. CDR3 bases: TGCAGCGTTGAAGATCAGAACACTGAAGCTTTCTTT. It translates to CSVEDQNTEAFF.

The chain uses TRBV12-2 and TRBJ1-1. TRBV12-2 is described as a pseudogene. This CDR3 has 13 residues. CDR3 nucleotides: TGTGCAAGTCGCTCACGGGCGAACACTGAAGCTTTCTTT. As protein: CASRSRANTEAFF.

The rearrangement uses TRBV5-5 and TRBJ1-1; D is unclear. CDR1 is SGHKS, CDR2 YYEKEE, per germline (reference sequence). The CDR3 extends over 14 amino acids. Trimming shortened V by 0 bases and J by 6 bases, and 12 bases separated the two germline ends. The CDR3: CASSLVGRESEAFF. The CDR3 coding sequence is TGTGCCAGCAGCTTGGTTGGCAGAGAATCTGAAGCTTTCTTT.

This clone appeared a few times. CDR3 region: CASSPTHSYGYTF. The CDR3 DNA reads as TGTGCCAGCAGTCCGACGCATTCCTATGGCTACACCTTC. This chain uses TRBV28 with TRBJ1-2; unclear D gene. Deletions cut 5 bases from V and 4 bases from J, with 11 bases between. Germline V lookup: CDR1 MDHEN, CDR2 SYDVKM. This CDR3 spans 13 amino acids.

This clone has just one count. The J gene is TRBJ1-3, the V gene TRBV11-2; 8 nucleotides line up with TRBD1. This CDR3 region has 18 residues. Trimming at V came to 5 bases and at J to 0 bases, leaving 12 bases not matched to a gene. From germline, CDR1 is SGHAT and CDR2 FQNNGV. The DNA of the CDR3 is TGTGCCAGCAGCCCAACTGACAGGGGATCAAGCTCTGGAAACACCATATATTTT. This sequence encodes CASSPTDRGSSSGNTIYF.

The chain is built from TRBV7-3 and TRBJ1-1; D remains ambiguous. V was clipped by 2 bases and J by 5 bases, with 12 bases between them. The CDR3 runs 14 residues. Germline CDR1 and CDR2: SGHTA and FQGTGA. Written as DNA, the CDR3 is TGTGCCAGCAGCTTACAAGGCATGGCAACTGAAGCTTTCTTT. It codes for CASSLQGMATEAFF. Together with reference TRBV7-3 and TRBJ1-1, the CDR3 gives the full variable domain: GAGVSQTPSNKVTEKGKYVELRCDPISGHTALYWYRQSLGQGPEFLIYFQGTGAADDSGLPNDRFFAVRPEGSVSTLKIQRTERGDSAVYLCASSLQGMATEAFFGQGTRLTVV.

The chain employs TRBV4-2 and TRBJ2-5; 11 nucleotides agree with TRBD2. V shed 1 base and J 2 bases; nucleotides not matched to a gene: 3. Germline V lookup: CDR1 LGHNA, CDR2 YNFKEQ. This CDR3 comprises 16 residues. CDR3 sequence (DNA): TGTGCCAGCAGCCAAGGCGGGACTAGCGGACAAGAGACCCAGTACTTC. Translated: CASSQGGTSGQETQYF.

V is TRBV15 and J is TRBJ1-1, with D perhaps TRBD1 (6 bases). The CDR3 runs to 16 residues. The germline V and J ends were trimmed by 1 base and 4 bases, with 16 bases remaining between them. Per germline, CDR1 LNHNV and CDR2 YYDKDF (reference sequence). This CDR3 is CATSRGRAEGGTEAFF. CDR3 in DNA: TGTGCCACCAGCAGAGGGAGGGCCGAAGGGGGCACTGAAGCTTTCTTT. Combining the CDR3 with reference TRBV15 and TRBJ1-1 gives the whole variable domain DAMVIQNPRYQVTQFGKPVTLSCSQTLNHNVMYWYQQKSSQAPKLLFHYYDKDFNNEADTPDNFQSRRPNTSFCFLDIRSPGLGDTAMYLCATSRGRAEGGTEAFFGQGTRLTVV.

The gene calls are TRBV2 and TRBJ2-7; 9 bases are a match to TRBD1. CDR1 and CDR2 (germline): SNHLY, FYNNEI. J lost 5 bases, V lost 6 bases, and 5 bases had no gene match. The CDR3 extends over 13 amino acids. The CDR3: CASRWTGEDEQYF. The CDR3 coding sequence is TGTGCCAGCAGATGGACAGGGGAGGACGAGCAGTACTTC.

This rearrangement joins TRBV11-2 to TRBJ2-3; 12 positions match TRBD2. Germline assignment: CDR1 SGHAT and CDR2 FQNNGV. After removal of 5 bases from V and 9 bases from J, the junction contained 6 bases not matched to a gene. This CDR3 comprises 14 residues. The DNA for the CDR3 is TGTGCCAGCAGCGAAGGGACTAGCGGGCAAACGCAGTATTTT. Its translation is CASSEGTSGQTQYF.

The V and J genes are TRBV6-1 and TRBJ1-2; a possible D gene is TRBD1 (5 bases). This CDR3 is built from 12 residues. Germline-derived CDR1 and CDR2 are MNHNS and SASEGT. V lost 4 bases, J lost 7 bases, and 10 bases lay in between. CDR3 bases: TGTGCCAGCAGTGGGGCCCAGGGTGGCTACACCTTC. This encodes CASSGAQGGYTF.

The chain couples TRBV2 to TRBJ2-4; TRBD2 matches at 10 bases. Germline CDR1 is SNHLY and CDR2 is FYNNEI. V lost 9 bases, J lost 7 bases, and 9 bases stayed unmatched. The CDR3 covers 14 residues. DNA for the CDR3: TGTGCCAGAAGTAAGCGGGGGGGCCTGAACATTCAGTACTTC. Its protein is CARSKRGGLNIQYF.

The CDR3 DNA reads TGTGCCAGCAGCTTGTCGGATCTCAGCAATCAGCCCCAGCATTTT. It translates to CASSLSDLSNQPQHF. This chain connects TRBV7-2 to TRBJ1-5, with unresolved D. CDR3 length: 15 residues. With 3 bases removed from V and 1 base from J, the gap between germline ends came to 10 bases. Germline lookup yields CDR1 SGHTA and CDR2 FQGNSA.

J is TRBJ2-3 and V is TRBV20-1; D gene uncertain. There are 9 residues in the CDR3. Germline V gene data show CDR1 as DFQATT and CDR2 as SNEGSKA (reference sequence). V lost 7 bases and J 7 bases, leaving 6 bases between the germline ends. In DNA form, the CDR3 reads TGCAGTGTGTTAAATACGCAGTATTTT. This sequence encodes CSVLNTQYF.

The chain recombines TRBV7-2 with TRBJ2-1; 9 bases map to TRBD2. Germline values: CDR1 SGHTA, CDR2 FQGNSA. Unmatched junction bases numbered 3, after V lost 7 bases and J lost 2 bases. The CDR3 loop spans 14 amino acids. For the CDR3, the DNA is TGTGCCAGCAAAGCGGGAGGAACCTACAATGAGCAGTTCTTC. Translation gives CASKAGGTYNEQFF.

CDR3: CASSPPTSLTGTQYF. The CDR3 region has the DNA TGTGCCAGTAGTCCACCGACTAGCCTCACGGGGACCCAGTACTTC. This chain links TRBV19 with TRBJ2-5, with TRBD2 identical over 7 bases. The germline CDR1 and CDR2 sequences are LNHDA and SQIVND (reference sequence). Trimming took 5 bases from V and 7 from J; bases not matched to a gene: 13. The CDR3 runs to 15 residues.

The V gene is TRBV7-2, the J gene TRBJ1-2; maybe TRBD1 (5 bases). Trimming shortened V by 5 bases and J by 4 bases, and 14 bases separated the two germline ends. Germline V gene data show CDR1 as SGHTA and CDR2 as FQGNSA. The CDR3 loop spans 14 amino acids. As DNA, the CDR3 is TGTGCCAGCAGCCCCCTCGCAGGGCCCTATGGCTACACCTTC. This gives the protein CASSPLAGPYGYTF.

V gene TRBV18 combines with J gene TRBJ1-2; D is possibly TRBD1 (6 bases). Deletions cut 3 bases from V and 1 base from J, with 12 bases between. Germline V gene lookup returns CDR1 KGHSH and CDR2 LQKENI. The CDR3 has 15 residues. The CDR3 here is CASSPPGHDNYGYTF. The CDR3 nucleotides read TGTGCCAGCTCACCGCCGGGACACGATAACTATGGCTACACCTTC.

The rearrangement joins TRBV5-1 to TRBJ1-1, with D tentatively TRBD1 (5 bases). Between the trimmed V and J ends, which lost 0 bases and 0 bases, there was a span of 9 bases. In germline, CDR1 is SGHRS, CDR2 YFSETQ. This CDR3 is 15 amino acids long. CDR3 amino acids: CASSLEGRMNTEAFF. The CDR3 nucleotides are TGCGCCAGCAGCTTGGAGGGGAGAATGAACACTGAAGCTTTCTTT.

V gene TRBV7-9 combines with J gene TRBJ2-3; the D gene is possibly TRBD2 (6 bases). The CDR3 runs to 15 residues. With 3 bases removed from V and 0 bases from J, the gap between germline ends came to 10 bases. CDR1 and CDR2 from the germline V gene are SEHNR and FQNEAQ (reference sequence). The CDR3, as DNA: TGTGCCAGCAGCTTTCCACGGGGGAGCACAGATACGCAGTATTTT. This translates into CASSFPRGSTDTQYF.

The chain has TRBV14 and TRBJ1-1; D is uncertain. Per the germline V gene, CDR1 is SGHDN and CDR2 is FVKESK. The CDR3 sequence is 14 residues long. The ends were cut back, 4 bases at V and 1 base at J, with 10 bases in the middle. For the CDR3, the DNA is TGTGCCAGCAGCCCCCCGGCCCCGAACACTGAAGCTTTCTTT. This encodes CASSPPAPNTEAFF.

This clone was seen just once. Written as DNA, the CDR3 is TGCGCCAGCAGCCCCGGCGCAGGGCGGGAAAAACTGTTTTTT. Amino acids: CASSPGAGREKLFF. The chain is built from TRBV4-3 and TRBJ1-4, with D perhaps TRBD1 (5 bases). Germline V gene data show CDR1 as LGHNA and CDR2 as YSLEER. The V end was cut by 4 bases, the J end by 8 bases, with 14 bases between. The CDR3 contains 14 residues.

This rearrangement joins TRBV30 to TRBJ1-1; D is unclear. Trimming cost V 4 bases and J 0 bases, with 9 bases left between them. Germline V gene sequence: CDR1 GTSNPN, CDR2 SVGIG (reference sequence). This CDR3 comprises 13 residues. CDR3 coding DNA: TGTGCCTGGACAGGCCAGATGAACACTGAAGCTTTCTTT. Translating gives CAWTGQMNTEAFF.